Each of the 9 T cell receptor beta chains below was sequenced from the same sample in a study of T cell clones after liver transplantation. Generated by immunoSEQ multiplex PCR, the TCRdb table keeps only in-frame clones and is missing some. The data contain roughly 100,000 clones, around 80% of them singletons. Sequencing was performed on CD4+ T cells from blood, taken approximately 43 months after liver transplant. All receptors derive from a human patient who received a liver transplant. Some T cells may be provided by the graft donor.

The V gene is TRBV7-9, the J gene TRBJ2-3; TRBD1 aligns across 7 bases. Germline trimming cut 6 bases from V and 4 bases from J; bases unmatched to any gene: 4. Germline CDR1 SEHNR, CDR2 FQNEAQ (reference sequence). The CDR3 loop spans 13 amino acids. The CDR3 DNA reads as TGTGCCAGCAGAAGGGACAGTCCAGATACGCAGTATTTT. The encoded protein is CASRRDSPDTQYF.

The CDR3 DNA follows: TGCAGTGCTACCCAAGATACGCAGTATTTT. Translating gives CSATQDTQYF. The chain carries TRBV20-1 and TRBJ2-3; D unclear. V shed 4 bases and J shed 5 bases, with 4 bases lying between them. Germline assignment: CDR1 DFQATT and CDR2 SNEGSKA (reference sequence). The length of the CDR3 is 10 residues.

The V call is TRBV28, the J call TRBJ2-3, with 8 bases identical to TRBD2. There are 12 residues in the CDR3. The V and J ends lost 6 bases and 12 bases, in that order; junction bases with no gene match: 8. Looked up from germline, CDR1 is MDHEN and CDR2 is SYDVKM. This CDR3 is CASSVQTSGQYF. CDR3 sequence (DNA): TGTGCCAGCAGCGTCCAAACTAGCGGACAGTATTTT.

The chain links TRBV7-8 to TRBJ2-1, with TRBD1 matching over 9 bases. The germline V gene encodes CDR1 SGHVS and CDR2 FQNEAQ. This CDR3 is built from 15 residues. The V gene end was trimmed by 3 bases and the J gene end by 7 bases; junction bases not matched to a gene: 7. The CDR3 sequence: CASSLFWTGENEQFF. DNA of the CDR3: TGTGCCAGCAGCTTGTTCTGGACAGGGGAAAATGAGCAGTTCTTC. Combining the CDR3 with reference TRBV7-8 and TRBJ2-1 gives the whole variable domain GAGVSQSPRYKVAKRGQDVALRCDPISGHVSLFWYQQALGQGPEFLTYFQNEAQLDKSGLPSDRFFAERPEGSVSTLKIQRTQQEDSAVYLCASSLFWTGENEQFFGPGTRLTVL.

In this sample, this clone turned up many times. The V call is TRBV7-2, the J call TRBJ1-6; 7 bases are a match to TRBD1. Trimming removed 5 bases from V and 6 bases from J; junction bases left unmatched: 4. CDR3 length: 14 residues. Per the germline V gene, CDR1 is SGHTA and CDR2 is FQGNSA. The CDR3 DNA reads as TGTGCCAGCAGCCCTCAGGGGGTTAATTCACCCCTCCACTTT. Translated, it gives CASSPQGVNSPLHF.

The chain joins TRBV6-5 to TRBJ2-4; the D is unclear. Germline V CDR1 and CDR2: MNHEY, SVGAGI. The ends were cut back, 6 bases at V and 9 bases at J, with 15 bases in the middle. This CDR3 region has 13 residues. The CDR3 reads CASSRTRDGIQYF. In DNA, the CDR3 is TGTGCCAGCAGCCGCACCAGAGACGGCATTCAGTACTTC.

This sequence joins TRBV14 and TRBJ2-1, with 7 bases that match TRBD1. CDR3 size: 15 residues. Trimming took 4 bases from V and 0 from J; bases not matched to a gene: 3. Germline CDR1 SGHDN, CDR2 FVKESK. DNA for the CDR3: TGTGCCAGCAGCCTACAGGGGAGCTCCTACAATGAGCAGTTCTTC. This translates into CASSLQGSSYNEQFF.

The chain recombines TRBV7-8 with TRBJ1-2; D possibly corresponds to TRBD1 (6 bases). Trimming cost V 2 bases and J 4 bases, with 17 bases left between them. CDR1 SGHVS and CDR2 FQNEAQ come from the germline V gene. The CDR3 totals 16 residues. CDR3 sequence: CASSLFSGASSYGYTF. DNA of the CDR3: TGTGCCAGCAGCTTATTTTCAGGGGCGTCATCCTATGGCTACACCTTC. Full variable domain (outside the CDR3, taken from reference TRBV7-8 and TRBJ1-2): GAGVSQSPRYKVAKRGQDVALRCDPISGHVSLFWYQQALGQGPEFLTYFQNEAQLDKSGLPSDRFFAERPEGSVSTLKIQRTQQEDSAVYLCASSLFSGASSYGYTFGSGTRLTVV.

The V and J genes are TRBV9 and TRBJ1-2, with D perhaps TRBD1 (6 bases). The CDR3 has 15 residues. Germline CDR1 reads SGDLS; CDR2 reads YYNGEE. Trimming left V 2 bases short and J 1 base short, with 12 bases between. CDR3 sequence (DNA): TGTGCCAGCAGCGTTGAGGGACACGATAACTATGGCTACACCTTC. It codes for CASSVEGHDNYGYTF.